Only a few counts were recorded for the clone carrying this T cell receptor (beta chain). Its antigen is as yet unknown. The ends lost 5 bases at V and 4 bases at J; junction bases unmatched: 8. Germline V gives CDR1 SGHVS, CDR2 FNYEAQ. This CDR3 region has 15 residues. The data were obtained in a study of T cells in Graves' hyperthyroidism and ophthalmopathy. Study-level findings and limits: Clonotypes that were expanded in thyroid above 0.001 mostly appeared in blood too. With a median lead of roughly 6.8 months before onset, the model predicted ophthalmopathy. A model using 13 V-J features told ophthalmopathy apart from stable hyperthyroidism.

Researchers amplified the TCR beta CDR3 regions from RNA transcripts. When the TCR CDR3 underwent first-round RT-PCR, the HTBI primer set was used. TCRdb itself ran the multiplex PCR reads through MiXCR, one entry per CDR3 protein. The sample has about 400,000 distinct CDR3 sequences; about 14% are singletons. Uncontrolled infection, other autoimmune disease, pregnancy or lactation barred patients from enrollment. The origin of this receptor is a man aged 45 to 65 with Graves' ophthalmopathy. The V gene is TRBV7-6, the J gene TRBJ2-1; 7 positions agree with TRBD2. The source material was blood. CDR3 residues: CASSVPLAPYNEQFF. The CDR3 nucleotides read TGTGCCAGCAGCGTACCACTAGCGCCTTACAATGAGCAGTTCTTC. The complete variable domain, with remaining parts taken from reference TRBV7-6 and TRBJ2-1, reads GAGVSQSPRYKVTKRGQDVALRCDPISGHVSLYWYRQALGQGPEFLTYFNYEAQQDKSGLPNDRFSAERPEGSISTLTIQRTEQRDSAMYRCASSVPLAPYNEQFFGPGTRLTVL.